Each of the 4 T cell receptor beta chains below was sequenced from the same sample in a study of monozygotic twins with inflammatory bowel disease. TCRdb reprocessed the 5' RACE reads and keeps a single row for each CDR3 protein, giving no DNA. The listing records roughly 330,000 distinct CDR3 sequences. The sequencing sample was made of blood. These receptors all stem from a human donor with ulcerative colitis or Crohn's disease, or a healthy co-twin of an affected twin (not recorded which).

The V call is TRBV29-1, the J call TRBJ2-7; TCRdb's D call of TRBD1 is untestable without DNA. Germline CDR1 SQVTM, CDR2 ANQGSEA. The CDR3 consists of 12 residues. The CDR3 sequence: CSAGQGNYEQYF.

The V gene is TRBV20-1, the J gene TRBJ2-7. The germline V gene has CDR1 DFQATT and CDR2 SNEGSKA (reference sequence). This CDR3 spans 11 amino acids. CDR3 sequence: CSARTLWEQYF.

The chain joins TRBV20-1 to TRBJ1-5; with no DNA, the TCRdb D assignment of TRBD1 cannot be verified. This CDR3 spans 14 amino acids. CDR1 is DFQATT, CDR2 SNEGSKA, per germline (reference sequence). CDR3 region: CSARKGASNQPQHF.

This chain uses TRBV7-8 with TRBJ2-2; with no DNA, the TCRdb D assignment of TRBD1 cannot be verified. This CDR3 spans 18 amino acids. Germline V gene data show CDR1 as SGHVS and CDR2 as FQNEAQ. The CDR3 region is CASSNRNRDHANTGELFF.